This passage covers 28 T cell receptor beta chains from one sample sequenced in a study of identifying expanded T cells in peripheral blood. TCRdb's table, derived via immunoSEQ multiplex PCR, lists solely in-frame clones and lacks some. The data hold 90,000 to 120,000 clones, with roughly 89% observed a single time. Material: blood. The receptors originated from a person between 18 and 75 years old in good health.

The chain joins TRBV7-2 to TRBJ2-7; TRBD2 might be the D (7 bases). Trimming cost V 1 base and J 2 bases, with 21 bases left between them. Germline V lookup: CDR1 SGHTA, CDR2 FQGNSA. CDR3 size: 18 residues. The CDR3 region has the DNA TGTGCCAGCAGCTTAGTAGGGGGGGTCTCGAAAGCTACCTACGAGCAGTACTTC. Amino acid sequence: CASSLVGGVSKATYEQYF.

CDR3 nucleotides: TGTGCCATCAGTGAGGACAGGGGGTTAAGGGACAATGAGCAGTTCTTC. This codes for CAISEDRGLRDNEQFF. The gene calls are TRBV10-3 and TRBJ2-1, with 9 nucleotides matching TRBD1. There are 16 residues in the CDR3. CDR1 ENHRY and CDR2 SYGVKD come from the germline V gene. J lost 5 bases, V lost 2 bases, and 7 bases had no gene match.

The chain employs TRBV30 and TRBJ1-1; no definite D call. CDR3 size: 13 residues. The V gene's germline CDR1 is GTSNPN and CDR2 SVGIG (reference sequence). V lost 4 bases and J 3 bases, leaving 12 bases between the germline ends. CDR3 loop: CAWKRGQDTEAFF. The CDR3 bases are TGTGCCTGGAAGCGAGGCCAAGACACTGAAGCTTTCTTT.

The chain combines TRBV18 with TRBJ2-7, with D uncertain. V lost 2 bases and J lost 6, with 11 bases in between. This CDR3 contains 13 residues. Germline loops: CDR1 KGHSH, CDR2 LQKENI. The CDR3 DNA reads as TGTGCCAGCTCACCATCGGGTATCGGCGAGCAGTACTTC. The encoded protein is CASSPSGIGEQYF. Looking up the rest from reference TRBV18 and TRBJ2-7 gives the full variable domain: NAGVMQNPRHLVRRRGQEARLRCSPMKGHSHVYWYRQLPEEGLKFMVYLQKENIIDESGMPKERFSAEFPKEGPSILRIQQVVRGDSAAYFCASSPSGIGEQYFGPGTRLTVT.

The chain couples TRBV7-2 to TRBJ2-7, with D possibly TRBD2 on 6 matching bases. The CDR3 runs 15 residues. Germline CDR1 and CDR2: SGHTA and FQGNSA. V lost 5 bases and J 3 bases, leaving 17 bases between the germline ends. The CDR3 sequence is CASSDSGGPDYEQYF. CDR3 nucleotides: TGTGCCAGCAGCGATAGTGGAGGGCCGGACTACGAGCAGTACTTC.

V gene TRBV9 combines with J gene TRBJ2-5; D is possibly TRBD2 (6 bases). From germline, CDR1 is SGDLS and CDR2 YYNGEE. V was clipped by 3 bases and J by 5 bases, with 14 bases between them. The CDR3 sequence is 14 residues long. CDR3 protein: CASSEGGLTETQYF. The CDR3 nucleotides read TGTGCCAGCAGCGAGGGAGGACTAACGGAGACCCAGTACTTC.

The gene calls are TRBV4-1 and TRBJ2-1; D possibly uses TRBD1 or TRBD2 (6 bases each). CDR3 size: 17 residues. Trimming took off 3 bases at V and 3 bases at J, with 18 bases between the two ends. Germline V lookup: CDR1 MGHRA, CDR2 YSYEKL. The CDR3 loop is CASSQVKGGTGYNEQFF. The CDR3 DNA reads as TGCGCCAGCAGCCAGGTTAAGGGGGGAACGGGCTACAATGAGCAGTTCTTC.

This clone was recorded only once. The chain links TRBV27 to TRBJ2-2; TRBD2 matches 8 bases. The CDR3 extends over 17 amino acids. V gave up 3 bases and J gave up 6 bases; unmatched junction bases: 12. Germline CDR1 MNHEY, CDR2 SMNVEV (reference sequence). The CDR3 sequence is CASSFVGRGLGSGELFF. As DNA, the CDR3 is TGTGCCAGCAGTTTCGTCGGGAGGGGGTTGGGCTCCGGGGAGCTGTTTTTT.

The genes are TRBV4-3 and TRBJ2-1; 10 bases match TRBD2. CDR1 and CDR2 from the germline V gene are LGHNA and YSLEER. V shed 0 bases and J 9 bases; nucleotides not matched to a gene: 8. The CDR3 is 16 amino acids. CDR3 sequence (DNA): TGCGCCAGCAGCCAAGATTGGCTAGCGGGGGCTTTTGAGCAGTTCTTC. Amino acid sequence: CASSQDWLAGAFEQFF.

The chain is built from TRBV10-3 and TRBJ2-5; D is possibly TRBD2 (6 bases). The V gene lost 2 bases and the J gene lost 5 bases, with 15 bases spanning the gap. CDR1 and CDR2 (germline): ENHRY, SYGVKD. The length of the CDR3 is 15 residues. CDR3: CAISEMRGVTETQYF. Here the CDR3 DNA reads TGTGCCATCAGTGAGATGCGGGGCGTGACGGAGACCCAGTACTTC.

The chain joins TRBV5-6 to TRBJ2-3, with D possibly being TRBD1 (5 bases). Trimming left V 6 bases short and J 3 bases short, with 14 bases between. Germline V lookup: CDR1 SGHDT, CDR2 YYEEEE. The CDR3 loop spans 14 amino acids. This CDR3 is CASTQGAYTDTQYF. CDR3 coding DNA: TGTGCCAGCACTCAAGGGGCGTATACAGATACGCAGTATTTT.

The J gene is TRBJ2-5, the V gene TRBV7-2; no definite D call. This CDR3 comprises 12 residues. Germline CDR1 reads SGHTA; CDR2 reads FQGNSA. V was clipped by 5 bases and J by 2 bases, with 6 bases between them. CDR3 region: CASSLLQETQYF. The CDR3 bases are TGTGCCAGCAGCCTCTTACAAGAGACCCAGTACTTC.

A word on this clone: The junction departs from the called germline gene at one end, perhaps through a read error. This sequence joins TRBV5-8 and TRBJ1-2, with D unclear. The CDR3 is made up of 12 amino acids. Germline CDR1 and CDR2: SGHTS and YDEGEE. CDR3 loop: CASSRIGRMLTF. CDR3 DNA: TGTGCCAGCAGCCGAATTGGACGGATGCTAACTTTC.

This chain links TRBV11-1 with TRBJ1-1; D is ambiguous. This CDR3 has 14 residues. Between the trimmed V and J ends, which lost 7 bases and 5 bases, there was a span of 17 bases. Germline assignment: CDR1 SGHAT and CDR2 FQDESV (reference sequence). This CDR3 is CASTSWEGTTEAFF. In nucleotides, the CDR3 is TGTGCCAGCACGTCCTGGGAGGGTACGACTGAAGCTTTCTTT.

This chain connects TRBV7-2 to TRBJ2-3, with 8 positions matching TRBD2. The V gene's germline CDR1 is SGHTA and CDR2 FQGNSA. The CDR3 length is 17 residues. V dropped 4 bases and J dropped 1; count of bases not matched to a gene: 10. DNA of the CDR3: TGTGCCAGCAGCTCGCAAGCCGGGACTAGTGGCACAGATACGCAGTATTTT. Residues: CASSSQAGTSGTDTQYF.

The CDR3: CASSVVSGNTIYF. Written as DNA, the CDR3 is TGTGCCAGCTCGGTCGTCTCTGGAAACACCATATATTTT. The rearrangement links TRBV19 to TRBJ1-3; D is unclear. This CDR3 contains 13 residues. The V end was cut by 9 bases, the J end by 0 bases, with 9 bases between. Germline loops: CDR1 LNHDA, CDR2 SQIVND (reference sequence).

This sequence joins TRBV9 and TRBJ2-3; 7 nucleotides match TRBD2. The CDR3 covers 14 residues. J lost 4 bases, V lost 4 bases, and 6 bases had no gene match. The germline V gene has CDR1 SGDLS and CDR2 YYNGEE. CDR3 residues: CASSPGLVADTQYF. Here the CDR3 DNA reads TGTGCCAGCAGCCCCGGACTAGTCGCAGATACGCAGTATTTT.

This chain joins TRBV6-1 and TRBJ2-5; possibly TRBD2 for D (6 bases). Germline CDR1 is MNHNS and CDR2 is SASEGT. The CDR3 runs 14 residues. Trimming left V 6 bases short and J 4 bases short, with 15 bases between. This CDR3 is CASRDHGTLETQYF. Written as DNA, the CDR3 is TGTGCCAGCAGGGATCATGGGACTCTAGAGACCCAGTACTTC.

The J gene is TRBJ1-1, the V gene TRBV11-3; no clear D gene. Germline V CDR1 and CDR2: SGHNT, YENEEA. V dropped 5 bases and J dropped 3 bases, with 7 bases sitting between them. The length of the CDR3 is 12 residues. CDR3 in DNA: TGTGCCAGCAGCGCTTATGACACTGAAGCTTTCTTT. Protein product: CASSAYDTEAFF. Full variable domain (outside the CDR3, taken from reference TRBV11-3 and TRBJ1-1): EAGVVQSPRYKIIEKKQPVAFWCNPISGHNTLYWYLQNLGQGPELLIRYENEEAVDDSQLPKDRFSAERLKGVDSTLKIQPAELGDSAVYLCASSAYDTEAFFGQGTRLTVV.

The chain combines TRBV2 with TRBJ1-2; TRBD1 matches at 8 bases. Germline trimming cut 8 bases from V and 3 bases from J; bases unmatched to any gene: 2. The CDR3 consists of 12 residues. Germline assignment: CDR1 SNHLY and CDR2 FYNNEI. The CDR3 loop is CASRTGHYGYTF. The CDR3 DNA follows: TGTGCCAGCCGGACAGGGCACTATGGCTACACCTTC.

This clone was seen only a few times. The V gene is TRBV7-6, the J gene TRBJ2-4; D not certain. Germline CDR1 SGHVS, CDR2 FNYEAQ. V was shortened by 4 bases and J by 4 bases, with 8 bases between the two germline ends. The CDR3 totals 13 residues. CDR3: CASSSGGKNIQYF. CDR3 coding DNA: TGTGCCAGCAGCTCGGGTGGTAAAAACATTCAGTACTTC.

The V gene is TRBV9, the J gene TRBJ2-5; 14 nucleotides line up with TRBD2. The CDR3 is 17 amino acids. Germline-derived CDR1 and CDR2 are SGDLS and YYNGEE. The junction had 3 bases not matched to a gene; V was cut back by 0 bases and J by 2 bases. The CDR3 loop is CASSVGGLAGGQETQYF. The CDR3 DNA sequence: TGTGCCAGCAGCGTAGGTGGACTAGCGGGGGGACAAGAGACCCAGTACTTC. Full variable domain (outside the CDR3, taken from reference TRBV9 and TRBJ2-5): DSGVTQTPKHLITATGQRVTLRCSPRSGDLSVYWYQQSLDQGLQFLIQYYNGEERAKGNILERFSAQQFPDLHSELNLSSLELGDSALYFCASSVGGLAGGQETQYFGPGTRLLVL.

V gene TRBV7-2 combines with J gene TRBJ1-6; perhaps TRBD1 as D (6 bases). V was cut by 5 bases and J by 0 bases, with 20 bases left in between. The length of the CDR3 is 19 residues. CDR1 SGHTA and CDR2 FQGNSA come from the germline V gene. The CDR3 loop reads CASSRNGTPLSSYNSPLHF. The CDR3 DNA reads as TGTGCCAGCAGCCGAAACGGGACACCTTTGAGCTCCTATAATTCACCCCTCCACTTT.

The chain combines TRBV7-6 with TRBJ1-2, with a tentative D call TRBD1 (6 bases). Trimming shortened V by 4 bases and J by 6 bases, and 21 bases separated the two germline ends. The CDR3 loop spans 16 amino acids. Germline V gene data show CDR1 as SGHVS and CDR2 as FNYEAQ. This CDR3 reads CASSSYKSGARNGYTF. For the CDR3, the DNA is TGTGCCAGCAGCTCGTACAAGTCGGGGGCGAGGAATGGCTACACCTTC.

The chain joins TRBV6-5 to TRBJ1-5; D call uncertain. Germline-derived CDR1 and CDR2 are MNHEY and SVGAGI. Trimming stripped 6 bases from V and 0 bases from J, with 6 bases between. The CDR3 runs 13 residues. In nucleotides, the CDR3 is TGTGCCAGCAGCCCAGTTAGCAATCAGCCCCAGCATTTT. Residues: CASSPVSNQPQHF.

The chain combines TRBV11-1 with TRBJ2-7; tentative D call: TRBD2 (6 bases). The CDR3 is 14 amino acids. With 5 bases removed from V and 2 bases from J, the gap between germline ends came to 13 bases. Germline CDR1 and CDR2: SGHAT and FQDESV (reference sequence). The CDR3 loop is CASSPRTTAYEQYF. CDR3 in DNA: TGTGCCAGCAGCCCCCGGACTACGGCCTACGAGCAGTACTTC.

The V gene is TRBV27, the J gene TRBJ1-2; possibly TRBD1 for D (6 bases). The CDR3 runs to 13 residues. The V and J ends lost 2 bases and 7 bases respectively, with 11 bases between them. Germline V gene sequence: CDR1 MNHEY, CDR2 SMNVEV (reference sequence). Written as DNA, the CDR3 is TGTGCCAGCAGTTTACGGGGGGCGCCTGGCTACACCTTC. It specifies CASSLRGAPGYTF.

The chain has TRBV5-5 and TRBJ1-2; 11 bases match TRBD1. Per the germline V gene, CDR1 is SGHKS and CDR2 is YYEKEE (reference sequence). The CDR3 contains 15 residues. The ends lost 4 bases at V and 5 bases at J; junction bases unmatched: 7. CDR3 region: CASSPWTGGKYGYTF. The DNA of the CDR3 is TGTGCCAGCAGCCCCTGGACAGGGGGCAAATATGGCTACACCTTC.